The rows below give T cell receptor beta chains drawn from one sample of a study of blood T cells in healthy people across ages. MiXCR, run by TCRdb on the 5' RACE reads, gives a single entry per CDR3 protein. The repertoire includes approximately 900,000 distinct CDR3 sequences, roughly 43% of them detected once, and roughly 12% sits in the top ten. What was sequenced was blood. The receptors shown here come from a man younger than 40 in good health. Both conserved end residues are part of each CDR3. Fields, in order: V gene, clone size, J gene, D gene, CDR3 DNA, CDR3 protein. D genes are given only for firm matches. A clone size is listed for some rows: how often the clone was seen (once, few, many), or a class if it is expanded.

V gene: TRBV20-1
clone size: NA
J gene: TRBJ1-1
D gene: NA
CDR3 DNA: TGCAGTGCTAGAGGCATCCCGGGGAACACTGAAGCTTTCTTT
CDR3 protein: CSARGIPGNTEAFF

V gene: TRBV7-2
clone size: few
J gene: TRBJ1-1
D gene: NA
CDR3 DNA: TGTGCCAGCAGCCCGAATCACAGGAGGAGCGGGACTGAAGCTTTCTTT
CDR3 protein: CASSPNHRRSGTEAFF

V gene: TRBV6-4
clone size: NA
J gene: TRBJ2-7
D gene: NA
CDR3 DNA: TGTGCCAGCAGTGACGGGAGTACCGATGAGCAGTACTTC
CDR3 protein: CASSDGSTDEQYF

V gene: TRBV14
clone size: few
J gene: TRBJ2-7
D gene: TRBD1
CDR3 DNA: TGTGCCAGCAGCCAAGGACAGGGGCCGGCCTACGAGCAGTACTTC
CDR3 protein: CASSQGQGPAYEQYF

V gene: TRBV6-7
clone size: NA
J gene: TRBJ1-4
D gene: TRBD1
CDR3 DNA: TGTGCCAGCAGTCGGGGACAGGATGACTTTAATGAAAAACTGTTTTTT
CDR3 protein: CASSRGQDDFNEKLFF

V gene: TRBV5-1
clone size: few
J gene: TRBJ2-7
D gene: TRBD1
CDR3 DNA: TGCGCCAGTAAACACGGGACAGGTACCTACGAGCAGTACTTC
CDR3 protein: CASKHGTGTYEQYF

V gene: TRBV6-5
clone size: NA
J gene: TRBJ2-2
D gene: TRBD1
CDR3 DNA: TGTGCCAGCGCCGGGACAGACACCGGGGAGCTGTTTTTT
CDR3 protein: CASAGTDTGELFF

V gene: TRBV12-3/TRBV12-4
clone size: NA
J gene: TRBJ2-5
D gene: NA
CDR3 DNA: TGTGCCAGCAGCCCTTCGAAAGCTGCCGTGACCCAGTACTTC
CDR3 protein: CASSPSKAAVTQYF

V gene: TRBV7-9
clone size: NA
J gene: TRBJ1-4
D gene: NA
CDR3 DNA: TGTGCCACCTATAATGAAAAACTGTTTTTT
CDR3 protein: CATYNEKLFF

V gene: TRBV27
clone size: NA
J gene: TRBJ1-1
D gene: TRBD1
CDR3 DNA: TGTGCCAGCAGCTTTAAAACAGGGGCTGAAGCTTTCTTT
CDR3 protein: CASSFKTGAEAFF

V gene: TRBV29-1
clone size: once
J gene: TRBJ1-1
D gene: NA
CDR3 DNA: TGCAGCGTTTCAAACTCGGGAGCCGGGGAAGCTTTCTTT
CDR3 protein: CSVSNSGAGEAFF

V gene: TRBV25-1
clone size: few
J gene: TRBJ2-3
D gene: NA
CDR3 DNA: TGTGCCAGCAGTGAAGGGCAGGGGGAGGCAGATACGCAGTATTTT
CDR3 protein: CASSEGQGEADTQYF

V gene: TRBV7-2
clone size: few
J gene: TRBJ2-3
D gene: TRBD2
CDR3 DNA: TGTGCCAGCAGAAAGACTAGCGGGGTAGGAACAGATACGCAGTATTTT
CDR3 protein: CASRKTSGVGTDTQYF

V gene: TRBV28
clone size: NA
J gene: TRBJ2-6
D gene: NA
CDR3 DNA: TGTGCCAGCGGAGCAGGGACCTCTGGGGCCAACGTCCTGACTTTC
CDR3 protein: CASGAGTSGANVLTF

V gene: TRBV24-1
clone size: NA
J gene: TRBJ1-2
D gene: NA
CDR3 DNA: TGTGCCACCAGTCGGACCCAGGGAGATGGCTACACCTTC
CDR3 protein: CATSRTQGDGYTF

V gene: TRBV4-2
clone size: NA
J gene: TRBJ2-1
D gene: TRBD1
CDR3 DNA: TGTGCCAGCAGCCAAGGGGACAGGGACTACAATGAGCAGTTCTTC
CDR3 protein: CASSQGDRDYNEQFF

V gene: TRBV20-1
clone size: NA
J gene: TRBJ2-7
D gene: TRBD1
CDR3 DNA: TGCAGTGCCCAGACAGGGGGATTGTACGAGCAGTACTTC
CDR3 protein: CSAQTGGLYEQYF

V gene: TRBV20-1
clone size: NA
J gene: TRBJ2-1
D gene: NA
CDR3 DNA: TGCAGCGCTAGATCCGATATTGTATATGGGGAGCAGTTCTTC
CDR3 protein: CSARSDIVYGEQFF

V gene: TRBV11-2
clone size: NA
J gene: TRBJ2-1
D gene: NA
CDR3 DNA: TGTGCCAGCAGCTTACTTACCAATGAGCAGTTCTTC
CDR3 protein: CASSLLTNEQFF

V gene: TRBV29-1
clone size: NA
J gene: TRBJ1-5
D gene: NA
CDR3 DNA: TGCAGCGCCGCAGGTGGCCATAGCAATCAGCCCCAGCATTTT
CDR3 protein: CSAAGGHSNQPQHF

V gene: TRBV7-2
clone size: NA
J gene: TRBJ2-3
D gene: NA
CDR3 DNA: TGTGCCAGCAGCCGATCCTGGGGAAGCACAGATACGCAGTATTTT
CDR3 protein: CASSRSWGSTDTQYF

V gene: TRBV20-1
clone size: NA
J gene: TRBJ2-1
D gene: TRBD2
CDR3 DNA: TGCAGTGCTAACCCACTAGCGGGGGTTACCATCAATGAGCAGTTCTTC
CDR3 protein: CSANPLAGVTINEQFF

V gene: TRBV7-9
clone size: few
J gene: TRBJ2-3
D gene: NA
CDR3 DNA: TGTGCCAGCAGCTTCCTAACCGGGACGGGGATAGATACGCAGTATTTT
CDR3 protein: CASSFLTGTGIDTQYF

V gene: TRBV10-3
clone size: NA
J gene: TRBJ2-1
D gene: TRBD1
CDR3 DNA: TGTGCCATCAGTCAGGACAGGGCAGTAGTAAGCTCCTACAATGAGCAGTTCTTC
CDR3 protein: CAISQDRAVVSSYNEQFF

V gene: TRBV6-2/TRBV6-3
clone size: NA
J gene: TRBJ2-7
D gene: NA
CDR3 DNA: TGTGCCAGCAGTGGAGGGACAAGGTACGAGCAGTACTTC
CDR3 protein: CASSGGTRYEQYF

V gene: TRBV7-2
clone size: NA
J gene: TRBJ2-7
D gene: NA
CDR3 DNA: TGTGCCTGCAGCCCCACCGATAGCGTTGGCTACGAGCAGTACTTC
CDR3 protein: CACSPTDSVGYEQYF

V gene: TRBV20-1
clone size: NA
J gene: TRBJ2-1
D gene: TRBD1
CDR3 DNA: TGCAGTGCTAGAGTAGACAGGGGAGGCAATGAGCAGTTCTTC
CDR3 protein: CSARVDRGGNEQFF

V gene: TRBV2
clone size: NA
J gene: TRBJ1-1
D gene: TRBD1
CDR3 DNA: TGTGCCAGCGACAGGGCTAGGGCTGAAGCTTTCTTT
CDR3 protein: CASDRARAEAFF

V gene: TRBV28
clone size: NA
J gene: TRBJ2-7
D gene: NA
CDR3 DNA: TGTGCCAGCAGTGTACGGGGGCGCGATCCCGAGCAGTACTTC
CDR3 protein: CASSVRGRDPEQYF

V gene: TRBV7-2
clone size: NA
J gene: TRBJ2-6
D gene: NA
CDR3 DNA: TGTGCCAGCAGCTTAGTTCGGGGGGCAATTTCTGGGGCCAACGTCCTGACTTTC
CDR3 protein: CASSLVRGAISGANVLTF

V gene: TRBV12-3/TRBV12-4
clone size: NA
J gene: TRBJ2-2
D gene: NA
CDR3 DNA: TGTGCCAGCACCCCTAGTAAGTGGGGGGCGAACACCGGGGAGCTGTTTTTT
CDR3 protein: CASTPSKWGANTGELFF

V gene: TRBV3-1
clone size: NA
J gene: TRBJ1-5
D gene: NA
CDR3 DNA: TGTGCCAGCAGCCAAGAGACGCTCCAGCCCCAGCATTTT
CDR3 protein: CASSQETLQPQHF

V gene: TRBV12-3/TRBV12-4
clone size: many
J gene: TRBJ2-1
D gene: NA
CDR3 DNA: TGTGCCAGCAGTTTTAGGAATGAGCAGTTCTTC
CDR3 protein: CASSFRNEQFF

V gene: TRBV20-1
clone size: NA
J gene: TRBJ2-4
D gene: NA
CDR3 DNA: TGCAGTGCGAAGGCCTTTGAGGGAGCCAAAAACATTCAGTACTTC
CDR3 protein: CSAKAFEGAKNIQYF

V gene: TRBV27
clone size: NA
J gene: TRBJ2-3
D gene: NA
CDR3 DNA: TGCGCCAGCAGTTTACTCTCTGGGCAGGGCAGATCTACAGATACGCAGTATTTT
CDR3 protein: CASSLLSGQGRSTDTQYF

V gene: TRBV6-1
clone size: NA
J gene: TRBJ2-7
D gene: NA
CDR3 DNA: TGTGCCAGCGGTCATAGCTATTACGAGCAGTACTTC
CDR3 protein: CASGHSYYEQYF

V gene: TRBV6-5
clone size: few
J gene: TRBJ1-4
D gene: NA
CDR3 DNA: TGTGCCAGCAAACCAGCCGGGAACAACGAGGAAAAACTGTTTTTT
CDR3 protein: CASKPAGNNEEKLFF

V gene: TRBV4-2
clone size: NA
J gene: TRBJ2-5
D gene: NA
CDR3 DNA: TGTGCCAGCAGCCAAGTCAGTGATCAAGAGACCCAGTACTTC
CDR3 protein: CASSQVSDQETQYF

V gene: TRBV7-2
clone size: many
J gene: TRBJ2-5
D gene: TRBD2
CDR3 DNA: TGTGCCAGCAGCTTGCGGGGGGCTTACCAAGAGACCCAGTACTTC
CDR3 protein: CASSLRGAYQETQYF